This T cell receptor (beta chain) was observed in a study of Ad26.COV2.S vaccination and SARS-CoV-2 variants. About the study: A COV1001 Ad26.COV2.S trial-arm participant provided the sample. By the intramuscular route, Ad26.COV2.S was given once, or twice 56 days apart. Study findings and constraints: Across vaccine and placebo recipients, the breadth of non-spike TCRs was similar.

The count of this clone is one. Its antigen is undetermined. Documented treatment: approximately 18 received Ad26.COV2.S at low or high dose, single or two shots; about 5 received placebo; per-sample allocation not given. It was on day 63 after the first vaccine or placebo injection that samples were taken. An adult of 18-55 years in Boston served as donor. The CDR3 has 14 amino acids. Germline V gives CDR1 SGDLS, CDR2 YYNGEE. V shed 0 bases, J shed 12 bases, and the junction held 8 bases outside the gene matches. The assay was immunoSEQ multiplex PCR, and TCRdb's table has in-frame clones only and misses some. The sample contains 380,000 or so clones, about four fifths of which appear only once.

Sample: peripheral blood, taken in a trial of Ad26.COV2.S vaccine versus placebo. The origin of this receptor is a person aged 18-60 years who received the Ad26.COV2.S COVID-19 vaccine or a placebo. The V call is TRBV9, the J call TRBJ2-1, with TRBD1 identical over 8 bases. CDR3 in amino acids: CASSVVGQVSRQFF. The CDR3 DNA reads TGTGCCAGCAGCGTAGTGGGACAGGTGTCGAGGCAGTTCTTC.